This TCR beta chain was captured by sequencing in a study of blood T cell repertoires in COVID-19. As for the study in general: Some COVID-19 samples were acute and others convalescent; all came from the United States, Italy and Spain. T cells, B-cell-depleted T cells, or PBMCs provided the cDNA or gDNA that served as material.

Trimming took 9 bases from V and 2 from J; bases not matched to a gene: 3. CDR3 size: 14 residues. Germline-derived CDR1 and CDR2 are SNHLY and FYNNEI. Authors' processing steps: It was from reference gene primer amplification that nucleated cell counts were estimated. Here immunoSEQ multiplex PCR was the method, and the copy in TCRdb shows in-frame clones only, minus some. That table gives V, J and clone size, and the DNA gave D and trimming. The data hold over 50,000 clones, with 60% to 85% observed a single time. With regard to this clone: Other nucleotide sequences from this sample produce the same CDR3.

The source of this sequence is a human donor with active or convalescent COVID-19. The donor label of this sample is uncertain. The chain carries TRBV2 and TRBJ2-3, with TRBD2 identical over 12 bases. The sequencing sample was made of peripheral blood. CDR3 loop: CARGTSGSTDTQYF. CDR3 bases: TGTGCCAGAGGGACTAGCGGGTCCACAGATACGCAGTATTTT.